These 30 T cell receptor beta chains originate from one sample sequenced in a study of early T cells in non-severe SARS-CoV-2 infection. TCRdb re-called the 5' RACE reads through MiXCR, storing one row per CDR3 protein. Of some 80,000 distinct CDR3 sequences in the sample, approximately 12% are singletons; the top ten hold less than 20%. Source: whole blood, taken at baseline. Source of these receptors: an adult who was a healthcare worker with PCR-confirmed SARS-CoV-2 infection or an uninfected control (not recorded which). The donor label of this sample is uncertain.

By sample share, this clonotype is medium-sized. The chain uses TRBV7-8 and TRBJ2-2; D ambiguous. Germline-derived CDR1 and CDR2 are SGHVS and FQNEAQ. V was cut by 5 bases and J by 7 bases, with 11 bases left in between. The CDR3 covers 13 residues. Here the CDR3 reads CASSKALRGELFF. The CDR3 nucleotides read TGTGCCAGCAGCAAGGCGCTACGCGGGGAGCTGTTTTTT.

At least ten counts were recorded for this clonotype. This chain connects TRBV12-3 or TRBV12-4 to TRBJ1-2, with D unclear. The CDR3 has 13 residues. Between the trimmed V and J ends, which lost 7 bases and 7 bases, there was a span of 16 bases. CDR3 sequence (DNA): TGTGCCAGCACCCTCTCCCGGGGAGGTGGCTACACCTTC. Translation gives CASTLSRGGGYTF.

The V call is TRBV29-1, the J call TRBJ1-2; the D gene is possibly TRBD1 (6 bases). The V end was cut by 4 bases, the J end by 5 bases, with 14 bases between. CDR3 length: 13 amino acids. Germline V lookup: CDR1 SQVTM, CDR2 ANQGSEA. CDR3 region: CSVASGTRYGYTF. CDR3 coding DNA: TGCAGCGTTGCCTCCGGGACAAGATATGGCTACACCTTC.

This clonotype turned up a few times. The chain is built from TRBV3-1 and TRBJ1-6; no reliable D call. Germline CDR1 LGHDT, CDR2 YNNKEL (reference sequence). This CDR3 comprises 12 residues. V lost 7 bases, J lost 10 bases, and 11 bases lay in between. This CDR3 reads CASKIRESPLHF. CDR3 coding DNA: TGTGCCAGCAAAATACGAGAGTCACCCCTCCACTTT.

The chain recombines TRBV5-1 with TRBJ2-3; D is unclear. This CDR3 spans 15 amino acids. With 3 bases removed from V and 0 bases from J, the gap between germline ends came to 11 bases. Germline V CDR1 and CDR2: SGHRS, YFSETQ. The CDR3 DNA is TGCGCCAGCAGCTCTACACGTCCTAGCACAGATACGCAGTATTTT. Protein product: CASSSTRPSTDTQYF.

V is TRBV19 and J is TRBJ2-1; 8 bases align to TRBD2. This CDR3 region has 16 residues. The J segment lost 4 bases and the V segment lost 4 bases, leaving 9 bases of the junction unmatched. Looked up from germline, CDR1 is LNHDA and CDR2 is SQIVND (reference sequence). DNA for the CDR3: TGTGCCAGTAGTAAAACAGCGGGAGTTACTTACAATGAGCAGTTCTTC. It encodes CASSKTAGVTYNEQFF.

The chain carries TRBV10-3 and TRBJ1-2; TRBD1 aligns across 7 bases. The germline CDR1 and CDR2 sequences are ENHRY and SYGVKD. The CDR3 consists of 16 residues. Losses at the gene ends were 2 bases for V and 2 bases for J; bases not matched to a gene: 8. As DNA, the CDR3 is TGTGCCATCAGTGAGGGGCCGCGACAGGGAAACTATGGCTACACCTTC. It codes for CAISEGPRQGNYGYTF.

This rearrangement joins TRBV7-2 to TRBJ2-1; 8 nucleotides agree with TRBD2. The CDR3 is made up of 17 amino acids. The germline gives CDR1 SGHTA, CDR2 FQGNSA. This CDR3 is CVTTTLSLAASYNEQFF. The CDR3 nucleotides are TGTGTCACCACCACACTCTCACTAGCGGCCTCCTACAATGAGCAGTTCTTC.

As to this clonotype: One base away lies a much larger clone, so this may be a sequencing read error. V gene TRBV9 combines with J gene TRBJ2-3; D might be TRBD1 (5 bases). Looked up from germline, CDR1 is SGDLS and CDR2 is YYNGEE. V gave up 0 bases and J gave up 1 base, with 6 bases separating them. The CDR3 has 14 amino acids. CDR3 protein: CASSVEGGTDTQYF. DNA of the CDR3: TGTGCCAGCAGCGTAGAAGGGGGCACAGATACGCAGTATTTT.

The chain has TRBV12-3 or TRBV12-4 and TRBJ2-3; 8 nucleotides match TRBD1. The CDR3 has 14 residues. The V and J ends lost 3 bases and 6 bases, in that order; junction bases with no gene match: 5. The CDR3 sequence: CASSLQGATDTQYF. The CDR3 DNA is TGTGCCAGCAGTTTGCAGGGGGCGACGGATACGCAGTATTTT.

V and J are TRBV11-2 and TRBJ2-3, with TRBD2 matching over 11 bases. V was pared by 6 bases and J by 4 bases, with 9 bases of the junction left unmatched. CDR1 is SGHAT and CDR2 is FQNNGV in the germline V gene. This CDR3 region has 16 residues. This chain's CDR3 is CASRASGGPPPDTQYF. The DNA for the CDR3 is TGTGCCAGCAGGGCTAGCGGGGGGCCACCCCCAGATACGCAGTATTTT.

This sequence joins TRBV20-1 and TRBJ2-1, with 11 bases aligning to TRBD2. Germline assignment: CDR1 DFQATT and CDR2 SNEGSKA (reference sequence). CDR3 length: 11 residues. V was pared by 3 bases and J by 15 bases, with 4 bases of the junction left unmatched. CDR3 DNA: TGCAGTGCTAGTAGCGGGGGGGCCTGGTTCTTC. It encodes CSASSGGAWFF.

This clonotype was seen more than once but under ten times. The chain recombines TRBV18 with TRBJ2-7, with 7 bases identical to TRBD1. The germline V gene encodes CDR1 KGHSH and CDR2 LQKENI. Losses at the gene ends were 4 bases for V and 4 bases for J; bases not matched to a gene: 7. This CDR3 has 14 residues. CDR3 nucleotides: TGTGCCAGCTCACAAAGACAGGGAGAATACGAGCAGTACTTC. Amino acids: CASSQRQGEYEQYF.

The CDR3 region is CASSKTSGEQFF. The CDR3 DNA sequence: TGTGCCAGCAGTAAGACTAGCGGTGAGCAGTTCTTC. This rearrangement joins TRBV2 to TRBJ2-1; 9 bases fit TRBD2. Germline V gene sequence: CDR1 SNHLY, CDR2 FYNNEI. V gave up 5 bases and J gave up 9 bases; unmatched junction bases: 2. The CDR3 contains 12 residues.

Only a few counts were recorded for this clonotype. DNA of the CDR3: TGTGCCAGCAGTTTTCGCGGGGCGGGCGAGCAGTACTTC. It translates to CASSFRGAGEQYF. The chain carries TRBV6-6 and TRBJ2-7, with D perhaps matching TRBD2 (6 bases). CDR1 is MNHNY, CDR2 SVGAGI, per germline (reference sequence). V was cut by 4 bases and J by 6 bases, with 13 bases left in between. The CDR3 loop spans 13 amino acids.

This CDR3 reads CASSLVSSGVYEQYF. CDR3 sequence (DNA): TGTGCCAGCAGCTTGGTATCTAGCGGGGTCTACGAGCAGTACTTC. The rearrangement uses TRBV5-5 and TRBJ2-7, with 9 bases identical to TRBD2. The CDR3 totals 15 residues. The germline gives CDR1 SGHKS, CDR2 YYEKEE (reference sequence). V shed 0 bases and J 3 bases; nucleotides not matched to a gene: 4.

The chain links TRBV12-3 or TRBV12-4 to TRBJ1-1; the D gene is possibly TRBD1 (6 bases). The CDR3 runs to 13 residues. Trimming removed 5 bases from V and 2 bases from J, with 9 bases in between. DNA for the CDR3: TGTGCCAGCAGTACGACAGGAAACACTGAAGCTTTCTTT. It specifies CASSTTGNTEAFF.

The chain recombines TRBV5-1 with TRBJ1-6; D unresolved. This CDR3 contains 15 residues. CDR1 is SGHRS and CDR2 is YFSETQ in the germline V gene. V dropped 1 base and J dropped 7 bases, with 12 bases sitting between them. The CDR3 DNA reads TGCGCCAGCAGCTTGTCGGCACCCTCCAATTCACCCCTCCACTTT. It translates to CASSLSAPSNSPLHF.

The chain has TRBV6-1 and TRBJ2-3, with D perhaps TRBD2 (5 bases). The CDR3 consists of 13 residues. CDR1 is MNHNS and CDR2 is SASEGT in the germline V gene. The ends were cut back, 3 bases at V and 4 bases at J, with 8 bases in the middle. The CDR3, as DNA: TGTGCCAGCAGTGACGGGGTCCCAGATACGCAGTATTTT. Amino acids: CASSDGVPDTQYF.

This clonotype was seen repeatedly, ten times or more. The V and J genes are TRBV11-2 and TRBJ2-3, with 14 nucleotides matching TRBD2. CDR3 length equals 17 residues. Trimming took 2 bases from V and 3 from J; bases not matched to a gene: 4. Germline lookup yields CDR1 SGHAT and CDR2 FQNNGV. CDR3 protein: CASSLRGTSGRTDTQYF. The CDR3 region has the DNA TGTGCCAGCAGCTTAAGGGGGACTAGCGGGAGAACAGATACGCAGTATTTT.

This clonotype was observed a single time. The V gene is TRBV20-1, the J gene TRBJ2-1, with 7 positions matching TRBD2. Trimming cost V 0 bases and J 4 bases; bases outside gene matches: 9. Germline V gene lookup returns CDR1 DFQATT and CDR2 SNEGSKA (reference sequence). The CDR3 extends over 16 amino acids. This CDR3 is CSARDDGGSQYNEQFF. CDR3 nucleotides: TGCAGTGCTAGAGATGATGGCGGGAGCCAGTACAATGAGCAGTTCTTC.

This clonotype has a handful of counts. V and J are TRBV2 and TRBJ1-1; 8 bases agree with TRBD1. The length of the CDR3 is 15 residues. V dropped 6 bases and J dropped 3; count of bases not matched to a gene: 9. Looked up from germline, CDR1 is SNHLY and CDR2 is FYNNEI. The chain's CDR3 is CASSDEVRGHTEAFF. CDR3 sequence (DNA): TGTGCCAGCAGCGACGAGGTCAGGGGGCACACTGAAGCTTTCTTT.

The chain carries TRBV12-3 or TRBV12-4 and TRBJ2-7; D not resolved. The ends were cut back, 7 bases at V and 6 bases at J, with 13 bases in the middle. This CDR3 is built from 12 residues. This CDR3 reads CASTLTRGEQYF. CDR3 in DNA: TGTGCCAGCACGTTGACCCGTGGCGAGCAGTACTTC.

This clonotype has only a few counts. The chain employs TRBV20-1 and TRBJ2-7; 8 nucleotides match TRBD2. Germline CDR1 DFQATT, CDR2 SNEGSKA (reference sequence). V trimming: 4 bases; J trimming: 3 bases; junction bases outside the gene matches: 5. The CDR3 runs to 13 residues. CDR3 sequence: CSAIGTSNYEQYF. The DNA of the CDR3 is TGCAGTGCTATTGGGACTAGTAACTACGAGCAGTACTTC.

Worth noting for this clonotype: At one boundary the junction diverges from the germline segment, which might be a read error. The chain combines TRBV7-2 with TRBJ2-1; the D is unclear. The CDR3 has 11 residues. Germline CDR1 SGHTA, CDR2 FQGNSA. CDR3 amino acids: CASSLLRAVGF. In DNA, the CDR3 is TGTGCCAGCAGCTTATTGCGCGCGGTAGGCTTC.

The genes are TRBV12-3 or TRBV12-4 and TRBJ2-3; TRBD2 aligns across 9 bases. Unmatched junction bases numbered 8, after V lost 1 base and J lost 3 bases. This CDR3 has 17 residues. DNA for the CDR3: TGTGCCAGCAGTTTAGGAGCGGGGGGCCCCCTGACAGATACGCAGTATTTT. This encodes CASSLGAGGPLTDTQYF.

This clonotype was seen a single time. The chain is built from TRBV18 and TRBJ2-6, with 8 bases aligning to TRBD1. CDR3 size: 18 residues. The germline CDR1 and CDR2 sequences are KGHSH and LQKENI. With V trimmed by 4 bases and J by 0 bases, 8 bases remained unmatched. In DNA form, the CDR3 reads TGTGCCAGCTCACGAGGACAGGGTTCCTTCTCTGGGGCCAACGTCCTGACTTTC. Protein sequence: CASSRGQGSFSGANVLTF.

This sequence joins TRBV6-6 and TRBJ1-1; TRBD1 matches 8 bases. Germline V CDR1 and CDR2: MNHNY, SVGAGI (reference sequence). Trimming at V came to 2 bases and at J to 2 bases, leaving 1 base not matched to a gene. This CDR3 comprises 14 residues. CDR3 in DNA: TGTGCCAGCAGTTACGGACAGGGTAACACTGAAGCTTTCTTT. Translation gives CASSYGQGNTEAFF.

Ten or more counts support this clonotype. This chain connects TRBV6-6 to TRBJ2-3, with D perhaps TRBD1 (6 bases). CDR1 and CDR2 from the germline V gene are MNHNY and SVGAGI (reference sequence). This CDR3 spans 16 amino acids. V lost 4 bases and J 0 bases, leaving 14 bases between the germline ends. The CDR3 loop reads CASSWGQGLSTDTQYF. In DNA form, the CDR3 reads TGTGCCAGCAGTTGGGGGCAGGGCCTTAGCACAGATACGCAGTATTTT.

This clonotype was seen more than once but under ten times. The CDR3 DNA reads as TGTGCCAGCAGTACATGGACGGCCCTGGAGACCCAGTACTTC. Translating gives CASSTWTALETQYF. This chain connects TRBV5-5 to TRBJ2-5, with D hard to call. The CDR3 is 14 amino acids. In germline, CDR1 is SGHKS, CDR2 YYEKEE (reference sequence). Trimming shortened V by 5 bases and J by 5 bases, and 16 bases separated the two germline ends.